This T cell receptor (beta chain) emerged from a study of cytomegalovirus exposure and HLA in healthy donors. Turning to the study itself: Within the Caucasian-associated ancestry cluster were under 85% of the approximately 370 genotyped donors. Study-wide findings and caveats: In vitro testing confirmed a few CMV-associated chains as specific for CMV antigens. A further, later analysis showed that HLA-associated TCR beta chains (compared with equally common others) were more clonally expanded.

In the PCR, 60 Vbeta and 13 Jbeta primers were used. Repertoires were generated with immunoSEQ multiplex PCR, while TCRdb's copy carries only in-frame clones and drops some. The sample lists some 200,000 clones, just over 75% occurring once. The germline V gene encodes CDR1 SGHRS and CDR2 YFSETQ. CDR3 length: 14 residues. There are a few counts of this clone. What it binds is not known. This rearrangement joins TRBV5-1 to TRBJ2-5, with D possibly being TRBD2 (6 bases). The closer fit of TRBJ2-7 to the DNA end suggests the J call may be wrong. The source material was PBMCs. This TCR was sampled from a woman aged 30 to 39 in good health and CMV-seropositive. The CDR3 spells CASSPASAAYEQYF. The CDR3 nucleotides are TGCGCCAGCAGCCCCGCTAGCGCCGCCTACGAGCAGTACTTC.